The clone carrying this TCR beta chain was detected a few times. Sequenced by immunoSEQ multiplex PCR; TCRdb stores in-frame clones only, minus some. The sample records around 130,000 clones, around 84% being singletons. Assignment of participants to cohorts was predicated upon participant-reported clinical history. These data are taken from a study of blood T cell repertoires in COVID-19. On the study more broadly: COVID-19 samples collected from the United States, Italy and Spain covered acute and convalescent phases. T cells, B-cell-depleted T cells, or PBMCs supplied cDNA or gDNA.

Germline CDR1 is MNHEY and CDR2 is SVGAGI. The length of the CDR3 is 15 residues. Trimming took 7 bases from V and 3 from J; bases not matched to a gene: 12. The rearrangement uses TRBV6-5 and TRBJ2-7; 7 nucleotides match TRBD2. The receptor was isolated from a man aged 35 to 55 with acute COVID-19. The sample taken for sequencing was PBMCs or T cells enriched from blood (not recorded which). The CDR3 sequence is CASTPSGTLIYEQYF. CDR3 nucleotide sequence: TGTGCCAGCACCCCGAGCGGGACGCTAATCTACGAGCAGTACTTC.